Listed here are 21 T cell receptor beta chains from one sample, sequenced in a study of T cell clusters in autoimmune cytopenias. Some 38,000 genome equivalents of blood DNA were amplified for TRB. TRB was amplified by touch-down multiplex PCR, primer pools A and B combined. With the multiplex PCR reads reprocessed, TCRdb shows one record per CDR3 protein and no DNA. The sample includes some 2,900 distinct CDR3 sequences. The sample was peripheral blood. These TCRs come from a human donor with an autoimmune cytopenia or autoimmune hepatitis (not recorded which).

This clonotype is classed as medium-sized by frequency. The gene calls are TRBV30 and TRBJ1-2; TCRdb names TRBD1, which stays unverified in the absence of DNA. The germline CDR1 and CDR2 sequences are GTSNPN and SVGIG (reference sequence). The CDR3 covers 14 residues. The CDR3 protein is CAWSARQGTYGYTF.

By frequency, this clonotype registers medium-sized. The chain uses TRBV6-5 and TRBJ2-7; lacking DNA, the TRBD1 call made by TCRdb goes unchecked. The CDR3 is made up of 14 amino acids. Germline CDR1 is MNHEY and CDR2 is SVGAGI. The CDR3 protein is CASRRDRNYYEQYF.

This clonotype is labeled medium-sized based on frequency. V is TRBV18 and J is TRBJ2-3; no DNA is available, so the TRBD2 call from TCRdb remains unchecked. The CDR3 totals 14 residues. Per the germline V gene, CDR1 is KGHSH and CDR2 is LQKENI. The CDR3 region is CASSPRRDTDTQYF.

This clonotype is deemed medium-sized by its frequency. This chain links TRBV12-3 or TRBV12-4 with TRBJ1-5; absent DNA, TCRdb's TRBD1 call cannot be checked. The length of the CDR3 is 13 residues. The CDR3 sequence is CASSPGGNQPQHF.

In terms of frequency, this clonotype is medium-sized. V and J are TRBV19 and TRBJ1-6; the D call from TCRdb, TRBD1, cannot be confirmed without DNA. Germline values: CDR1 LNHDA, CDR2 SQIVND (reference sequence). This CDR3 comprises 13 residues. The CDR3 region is CATRDRVDSPLHF.

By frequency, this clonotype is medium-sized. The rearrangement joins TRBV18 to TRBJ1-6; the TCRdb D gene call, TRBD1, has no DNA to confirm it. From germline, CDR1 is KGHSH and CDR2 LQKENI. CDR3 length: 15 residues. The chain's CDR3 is CASSPPSGGDSPLHF.

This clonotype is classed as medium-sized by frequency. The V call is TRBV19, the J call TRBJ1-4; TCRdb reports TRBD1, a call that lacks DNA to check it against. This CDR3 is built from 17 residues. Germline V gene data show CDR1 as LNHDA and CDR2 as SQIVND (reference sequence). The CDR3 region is CASSTTGVGTTNEKLFF. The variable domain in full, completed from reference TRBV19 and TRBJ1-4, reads DGGITQSPKYLFRKEGQNVTLSCEQNLNHDAMYWYRQDPGQGLRLIYYSQIVNDFQKGDIAEGYSVSREKKESFPLTVTSAQKNPTAFYLCASSTTGVGTTNEKLFFGSGTQLSVL.

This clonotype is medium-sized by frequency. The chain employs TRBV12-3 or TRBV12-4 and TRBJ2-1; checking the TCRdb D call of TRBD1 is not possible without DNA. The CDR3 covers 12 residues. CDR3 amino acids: CASSLWGDGQFF.

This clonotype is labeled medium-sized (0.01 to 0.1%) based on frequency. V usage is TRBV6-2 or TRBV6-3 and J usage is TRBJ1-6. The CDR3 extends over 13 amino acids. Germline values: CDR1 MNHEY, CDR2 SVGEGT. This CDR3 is CASRIAYNSPLHF.

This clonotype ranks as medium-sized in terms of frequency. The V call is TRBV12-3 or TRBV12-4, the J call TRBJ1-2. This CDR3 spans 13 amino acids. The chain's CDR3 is CASSFGVLYGYTF.

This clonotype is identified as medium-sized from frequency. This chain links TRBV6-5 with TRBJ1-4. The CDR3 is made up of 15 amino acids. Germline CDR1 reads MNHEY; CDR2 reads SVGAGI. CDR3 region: CASSYQFATNEKLFF.

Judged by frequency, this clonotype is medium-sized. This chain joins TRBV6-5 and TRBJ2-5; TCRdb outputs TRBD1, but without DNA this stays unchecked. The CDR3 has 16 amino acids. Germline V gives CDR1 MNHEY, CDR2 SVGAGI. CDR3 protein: CASSSAGEWRQETQYF.

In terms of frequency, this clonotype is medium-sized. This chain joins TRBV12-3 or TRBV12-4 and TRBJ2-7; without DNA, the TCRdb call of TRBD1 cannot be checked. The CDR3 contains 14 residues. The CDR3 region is CASSTTGYSYEQYF.

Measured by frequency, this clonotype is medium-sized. The CDR3 sequence: CASSYRTGVGETQYF. V gene TRBV12-3 or TRBV12-4 combines with J gene TRBJ2-5; the D call from TCRdb, TRBD1, cannot be confirmed without DNA. The CDR3 has 15 residues.

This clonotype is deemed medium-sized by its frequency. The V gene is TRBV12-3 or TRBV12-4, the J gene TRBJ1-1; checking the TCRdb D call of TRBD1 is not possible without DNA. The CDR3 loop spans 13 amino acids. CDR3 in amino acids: CASRRQGDTEAFF.

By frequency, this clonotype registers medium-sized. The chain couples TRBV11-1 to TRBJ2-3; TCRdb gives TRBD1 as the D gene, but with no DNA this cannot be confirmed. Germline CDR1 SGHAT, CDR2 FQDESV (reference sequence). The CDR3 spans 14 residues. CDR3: CASTRTGRTDTQYF. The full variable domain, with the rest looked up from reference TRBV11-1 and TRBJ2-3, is EAEVAQSPRYKITEKSQAVAFWCDPISGHATLYWYRQILGQGPELLVQFQDESVVDDSQLPKDRFSAERLKGVDSTLKIQPAELGDSAMYLCASTRTGRTDTQYFGPGTRLTVL.

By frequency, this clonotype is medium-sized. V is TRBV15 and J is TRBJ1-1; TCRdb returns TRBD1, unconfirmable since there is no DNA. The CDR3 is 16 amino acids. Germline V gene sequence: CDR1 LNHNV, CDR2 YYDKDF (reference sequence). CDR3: CATSRDPQGANTEAFF.

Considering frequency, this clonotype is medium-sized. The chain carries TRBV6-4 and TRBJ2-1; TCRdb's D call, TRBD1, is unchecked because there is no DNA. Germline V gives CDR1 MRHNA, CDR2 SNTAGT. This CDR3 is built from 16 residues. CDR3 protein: CASSEYGGISYNEQFF.

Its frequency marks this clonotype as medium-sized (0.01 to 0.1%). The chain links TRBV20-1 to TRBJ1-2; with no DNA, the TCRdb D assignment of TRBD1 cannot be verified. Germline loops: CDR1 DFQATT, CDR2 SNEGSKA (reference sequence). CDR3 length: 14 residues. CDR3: CSARLQGGRTGYTF.

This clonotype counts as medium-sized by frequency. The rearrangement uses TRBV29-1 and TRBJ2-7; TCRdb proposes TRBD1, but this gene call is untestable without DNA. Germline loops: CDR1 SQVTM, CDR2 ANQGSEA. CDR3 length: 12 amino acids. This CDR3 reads CSVYRDHYEQYF.

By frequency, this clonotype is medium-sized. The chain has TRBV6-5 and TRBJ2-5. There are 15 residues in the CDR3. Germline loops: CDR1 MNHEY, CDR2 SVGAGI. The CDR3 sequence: CASSYSELVQETQYF.